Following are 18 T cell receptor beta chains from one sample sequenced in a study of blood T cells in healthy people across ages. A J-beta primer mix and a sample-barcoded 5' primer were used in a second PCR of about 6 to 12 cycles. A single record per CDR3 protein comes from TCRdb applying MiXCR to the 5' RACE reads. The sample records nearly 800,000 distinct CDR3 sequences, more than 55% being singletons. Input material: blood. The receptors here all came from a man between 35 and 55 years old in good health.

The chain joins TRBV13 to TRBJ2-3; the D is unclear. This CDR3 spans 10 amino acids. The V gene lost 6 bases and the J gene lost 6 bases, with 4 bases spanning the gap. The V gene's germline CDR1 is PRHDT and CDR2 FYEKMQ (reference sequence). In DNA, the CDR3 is TGTGCCAGCAGACAGGATACGCAGTATTTT. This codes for CASRQDTQYF.

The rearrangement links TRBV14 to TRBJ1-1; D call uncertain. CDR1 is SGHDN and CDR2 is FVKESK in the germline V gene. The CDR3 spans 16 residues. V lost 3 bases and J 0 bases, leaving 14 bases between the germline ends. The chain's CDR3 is CASSHRLDGMNTEAFF. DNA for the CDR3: TGTGCCAGCAGCCATCGGCTTGACGGAATGAACACTGAAGCTTTCTTT. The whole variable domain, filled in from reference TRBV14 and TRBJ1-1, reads EAGVTQFPSHSVIEKGQTVTLRCDPISGHDNLYWYRRVMGKEIKFLLHFVKESKQDESGMPNNRFLAERTGGTYSTLKVQPAELEDSGVYFCASSHRLDGMNTEAFFGQGTRLTVV.

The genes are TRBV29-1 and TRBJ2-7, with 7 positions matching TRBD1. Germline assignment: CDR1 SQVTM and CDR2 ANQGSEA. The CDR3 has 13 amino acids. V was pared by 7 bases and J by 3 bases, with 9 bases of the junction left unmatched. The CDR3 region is CSARGQADYEQYF. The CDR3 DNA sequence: TGCAGCGCCCGAGGACAGGCAGACTACGAGCAGTACTTC.

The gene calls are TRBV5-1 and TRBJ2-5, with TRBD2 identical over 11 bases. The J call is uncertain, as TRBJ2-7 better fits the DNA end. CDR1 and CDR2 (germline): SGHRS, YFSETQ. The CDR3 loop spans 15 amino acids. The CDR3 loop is CASSLPSGGFYEQYF. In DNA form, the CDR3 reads TGCGCCAGCAGCTTACCTAGCGGGGGGTTCTACGAGCAGTACTTC.

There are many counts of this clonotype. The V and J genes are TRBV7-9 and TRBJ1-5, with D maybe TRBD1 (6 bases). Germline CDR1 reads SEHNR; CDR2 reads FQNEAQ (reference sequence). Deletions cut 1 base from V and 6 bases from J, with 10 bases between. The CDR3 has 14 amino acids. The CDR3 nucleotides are TGTGCCAGCAGCTTAGATAACAGGGTTCAGCCCCAGCATTTT. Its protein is CASSLDNRVQPQHF.

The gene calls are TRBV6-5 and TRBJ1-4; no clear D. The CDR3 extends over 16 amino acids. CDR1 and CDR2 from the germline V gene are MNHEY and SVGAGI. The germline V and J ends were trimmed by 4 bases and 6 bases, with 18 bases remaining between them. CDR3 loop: CASSLQTGGDYEKLFF. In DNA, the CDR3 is TGTGCCAGCAGTTTACAGACGGGCGGGGATTATGAAAAACTGTTTTTT.

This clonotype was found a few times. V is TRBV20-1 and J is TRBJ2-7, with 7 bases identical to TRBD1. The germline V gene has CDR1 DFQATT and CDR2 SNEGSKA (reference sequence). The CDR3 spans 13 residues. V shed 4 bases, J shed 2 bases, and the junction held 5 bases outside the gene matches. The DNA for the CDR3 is TGCAGTGCTAAACGACAGGGTCCCTACGAGCAGTACTTC. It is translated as CSAKRQGPYEQYF.

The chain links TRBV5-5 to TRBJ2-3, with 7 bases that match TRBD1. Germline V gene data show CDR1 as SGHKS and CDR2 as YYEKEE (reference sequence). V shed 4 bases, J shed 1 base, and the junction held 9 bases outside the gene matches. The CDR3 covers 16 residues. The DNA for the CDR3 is TGTGCCAGCAGCCCACAAAGGGGGCTTGGCACAGATACGCAGTATTTT. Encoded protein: CASSPQRGLGTDTQYF.

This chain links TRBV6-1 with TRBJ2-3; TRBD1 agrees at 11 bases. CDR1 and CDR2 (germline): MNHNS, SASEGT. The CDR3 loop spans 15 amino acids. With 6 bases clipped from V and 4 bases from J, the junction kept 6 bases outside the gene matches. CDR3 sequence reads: CASREDRGRADTQYF. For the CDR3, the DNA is TGTGCCAGCAGAGAGGACAGGGGGCGCGCAGATACGCAGTATTTT.

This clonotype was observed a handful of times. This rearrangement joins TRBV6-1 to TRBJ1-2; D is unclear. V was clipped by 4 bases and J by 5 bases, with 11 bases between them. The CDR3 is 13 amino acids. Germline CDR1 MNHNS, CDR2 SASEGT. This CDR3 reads CASSATDLYGYTF. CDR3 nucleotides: TGTGCCAGCAGTGCGACGGATTTATATGGCTACACCTTC.

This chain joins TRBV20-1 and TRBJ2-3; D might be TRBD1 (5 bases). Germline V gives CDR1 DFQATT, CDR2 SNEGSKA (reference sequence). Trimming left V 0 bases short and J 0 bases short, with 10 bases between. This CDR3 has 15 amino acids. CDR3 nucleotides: TGCAGTGCTAGAGATGACAGTCGGAGCACAGATACGCAGTATTTT. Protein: CSARDDSRSTDTQYF.

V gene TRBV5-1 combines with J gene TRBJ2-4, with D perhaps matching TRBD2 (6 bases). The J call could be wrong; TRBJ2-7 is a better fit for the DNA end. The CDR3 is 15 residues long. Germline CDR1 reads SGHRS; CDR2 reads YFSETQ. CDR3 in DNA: TGCGCCAGCAGGCCCTTGGGGGGAGGACTATACGAGCAGTACTTC. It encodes CASRPLGGGLYEQYF.

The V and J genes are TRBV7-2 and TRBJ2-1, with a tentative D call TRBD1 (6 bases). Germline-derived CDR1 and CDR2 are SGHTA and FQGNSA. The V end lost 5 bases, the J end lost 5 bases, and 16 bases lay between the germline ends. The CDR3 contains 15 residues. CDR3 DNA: TGTGCCAGCAGCACGGACAGCTCGCTTCACAATGAGCAGTTCTTC. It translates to CASSTDSSLHNEQFF.

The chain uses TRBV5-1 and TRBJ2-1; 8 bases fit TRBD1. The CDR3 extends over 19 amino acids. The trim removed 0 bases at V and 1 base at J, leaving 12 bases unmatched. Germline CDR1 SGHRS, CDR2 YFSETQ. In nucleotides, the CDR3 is TGCGCCAGCAGCTTGGGGACAGGGCCAAGGGACGGGTCCTACAATGAGCAGTTCTTC. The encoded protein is CASSLGTGPRDGSYNEQFF.

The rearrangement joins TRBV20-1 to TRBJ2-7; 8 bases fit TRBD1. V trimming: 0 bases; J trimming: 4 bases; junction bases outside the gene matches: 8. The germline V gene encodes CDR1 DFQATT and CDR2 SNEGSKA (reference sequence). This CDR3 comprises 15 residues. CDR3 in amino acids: CSARDLRQGLYEQYF. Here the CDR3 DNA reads TGCAGTGCTAGAGATTTGAGACAGGGGTTGTACGAGCAGTACTTC.

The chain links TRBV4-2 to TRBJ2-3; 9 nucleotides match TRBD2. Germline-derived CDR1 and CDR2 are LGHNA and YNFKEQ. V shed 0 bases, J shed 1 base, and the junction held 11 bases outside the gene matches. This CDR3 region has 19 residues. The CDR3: CASSQERRGGGGGTDTQYF. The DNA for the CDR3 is TGTGCCAGCAGCCAAGAAAGGCGGGGGGGTGGCGGGGGCACAGATACGCAGTATTTT.

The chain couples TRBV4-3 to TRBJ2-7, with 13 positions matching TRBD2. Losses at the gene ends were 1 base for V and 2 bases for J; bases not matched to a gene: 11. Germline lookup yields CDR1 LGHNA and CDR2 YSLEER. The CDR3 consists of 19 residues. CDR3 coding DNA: TGCGCCAGCAGCCAAGTGGCGGGAATAGGGACTAGCGGGACCTACGAGCAGTACTTC. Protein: CASSQVAGIGTSGTYEQYF.

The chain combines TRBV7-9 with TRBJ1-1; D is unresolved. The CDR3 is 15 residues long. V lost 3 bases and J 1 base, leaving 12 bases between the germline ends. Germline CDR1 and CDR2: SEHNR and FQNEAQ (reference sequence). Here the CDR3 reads CASSFPSQGNTEAFF. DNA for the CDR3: TGTGCCAGCAGCTTCCCGAGTCAAGGGAACACTGAAGCTTTCTTT.